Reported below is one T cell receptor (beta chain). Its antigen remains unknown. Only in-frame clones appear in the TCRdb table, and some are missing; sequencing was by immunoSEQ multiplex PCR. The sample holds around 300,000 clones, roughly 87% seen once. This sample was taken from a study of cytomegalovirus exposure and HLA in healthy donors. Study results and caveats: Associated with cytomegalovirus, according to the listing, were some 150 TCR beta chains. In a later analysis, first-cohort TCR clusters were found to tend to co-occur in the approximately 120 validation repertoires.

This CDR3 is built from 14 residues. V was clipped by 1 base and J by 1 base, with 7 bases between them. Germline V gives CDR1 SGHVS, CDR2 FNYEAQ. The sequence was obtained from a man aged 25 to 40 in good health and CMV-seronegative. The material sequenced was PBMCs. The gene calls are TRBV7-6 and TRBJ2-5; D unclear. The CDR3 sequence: CASSLGPSQETQYF. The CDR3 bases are TGTGCCAGCAGCTTAGGGCCCAGCCAAGAGACCCAGTACTTC.